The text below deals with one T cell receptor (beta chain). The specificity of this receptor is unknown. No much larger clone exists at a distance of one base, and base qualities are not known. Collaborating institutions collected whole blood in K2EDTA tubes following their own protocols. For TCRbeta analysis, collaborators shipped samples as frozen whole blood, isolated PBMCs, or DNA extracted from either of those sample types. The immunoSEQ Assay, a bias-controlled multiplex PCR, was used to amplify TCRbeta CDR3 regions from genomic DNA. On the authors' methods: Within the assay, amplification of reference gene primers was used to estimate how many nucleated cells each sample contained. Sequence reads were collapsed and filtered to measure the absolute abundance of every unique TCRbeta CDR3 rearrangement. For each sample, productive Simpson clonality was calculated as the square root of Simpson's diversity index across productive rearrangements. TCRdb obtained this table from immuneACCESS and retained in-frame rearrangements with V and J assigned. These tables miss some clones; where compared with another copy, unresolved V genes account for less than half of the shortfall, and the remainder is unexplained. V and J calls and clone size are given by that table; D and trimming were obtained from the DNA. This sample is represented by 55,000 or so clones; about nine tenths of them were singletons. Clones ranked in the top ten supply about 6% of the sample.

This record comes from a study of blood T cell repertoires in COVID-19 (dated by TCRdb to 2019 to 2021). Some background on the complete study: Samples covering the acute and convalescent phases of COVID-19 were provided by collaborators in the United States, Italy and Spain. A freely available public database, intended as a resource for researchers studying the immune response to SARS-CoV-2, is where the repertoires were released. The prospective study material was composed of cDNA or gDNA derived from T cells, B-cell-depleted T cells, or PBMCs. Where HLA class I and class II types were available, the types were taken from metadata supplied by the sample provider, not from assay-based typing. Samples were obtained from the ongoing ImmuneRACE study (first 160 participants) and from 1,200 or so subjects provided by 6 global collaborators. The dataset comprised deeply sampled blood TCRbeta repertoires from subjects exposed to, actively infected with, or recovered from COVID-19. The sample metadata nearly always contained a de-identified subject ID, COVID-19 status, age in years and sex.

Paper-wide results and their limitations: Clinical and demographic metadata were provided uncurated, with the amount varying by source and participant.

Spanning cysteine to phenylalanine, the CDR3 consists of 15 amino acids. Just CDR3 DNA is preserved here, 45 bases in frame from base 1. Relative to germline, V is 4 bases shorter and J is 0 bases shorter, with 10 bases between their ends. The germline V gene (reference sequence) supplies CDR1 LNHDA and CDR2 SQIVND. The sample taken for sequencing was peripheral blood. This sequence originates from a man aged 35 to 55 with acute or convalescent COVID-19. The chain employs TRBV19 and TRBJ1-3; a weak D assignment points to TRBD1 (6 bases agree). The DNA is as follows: TGTGCCAGTAGTACCACAGGGATCTCTGGAAACACCATATATTTT. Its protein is CASSTTGISGNTIYF.